Detailed here is one T cell receptor beta chain. Original data processing: Reference gene primer amplification gave estimated nucleated cell counts. Profiled with immunoSEQ multiplex PCR; TCRdb holds only in-frame clones, not every one. V, J and clone size are those of that table, while D and trimming were read from the DNA. The sample holds 180,000 or so clones, about 86% seen once. The data stem from a study of blood T cell repertoires in COVID-19. The overall study: Specimens from acute and convalescent COVID-19 originated in the United States, Italy and Spain. The analysed material was cDNA or gDNA that came from T cells, B-cell-depleted T cells, or PBMCs.

The ends lost 3 bases at V and 5 bases at J; junction bases unmatched: 7. The germline V gene has CDR1 SGDLS and CDR2 YYNGEE. There are 14 residues in the CDR3. Cohort 3 donors counted as recovered after two negative PCRs, clearance, or resolved symptoms. The sequenced sample was PBMCs or T cells enriched from blood (not recorded which). This TCR derives from a man in his forties who had recovered from COVID-19. V gene TRBV9 combines with J gene TRBJ2-7; TRBD1 aligns across 8 bases. The CDR3 bases are TGTGCCAGCAGCGCAAGGACAGGGAGGAACGAGCAGTACTTC. Translating gives CASSARTGRNEQYF.